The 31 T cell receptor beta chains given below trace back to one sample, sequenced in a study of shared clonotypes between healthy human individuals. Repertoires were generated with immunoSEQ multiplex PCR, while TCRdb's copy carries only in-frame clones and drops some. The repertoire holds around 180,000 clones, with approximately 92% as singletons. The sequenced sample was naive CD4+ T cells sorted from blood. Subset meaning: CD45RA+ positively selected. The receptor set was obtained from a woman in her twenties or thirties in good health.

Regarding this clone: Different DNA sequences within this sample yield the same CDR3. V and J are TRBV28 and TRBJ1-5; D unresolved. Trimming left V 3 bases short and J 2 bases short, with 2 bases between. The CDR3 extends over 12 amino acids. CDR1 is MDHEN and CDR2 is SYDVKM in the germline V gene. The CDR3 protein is CASSLGNQPQHF. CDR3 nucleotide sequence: TGTGCCAGCAGTTTGGGCAATCAGCCCCAGCATTTT.

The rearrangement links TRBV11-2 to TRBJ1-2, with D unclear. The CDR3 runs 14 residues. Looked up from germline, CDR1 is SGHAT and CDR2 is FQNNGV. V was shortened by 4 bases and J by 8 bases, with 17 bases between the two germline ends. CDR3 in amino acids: CASSSLTGERGYTF. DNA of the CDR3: TGTGCCAGCAGCTCACTAACCGGTGAGCGGGGCTACACCTTC.

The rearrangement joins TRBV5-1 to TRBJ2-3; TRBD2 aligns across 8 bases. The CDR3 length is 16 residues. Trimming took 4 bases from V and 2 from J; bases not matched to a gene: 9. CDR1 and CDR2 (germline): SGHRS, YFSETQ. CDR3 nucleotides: TGCGCCAGCAGCATAGGGAGCGGGAGAGACACAGATACGCAGTATTTT. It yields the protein CASSIGSGRDTDTQYF.

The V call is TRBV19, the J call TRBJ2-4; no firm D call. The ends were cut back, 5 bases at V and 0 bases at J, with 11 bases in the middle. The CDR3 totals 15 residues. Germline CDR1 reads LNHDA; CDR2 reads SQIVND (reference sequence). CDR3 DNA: TGTGCCAGTAGTTTGGGTGACTTAGCCAAAAACATTCAGTACTTC. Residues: CASSLGDLAKNIQYF.

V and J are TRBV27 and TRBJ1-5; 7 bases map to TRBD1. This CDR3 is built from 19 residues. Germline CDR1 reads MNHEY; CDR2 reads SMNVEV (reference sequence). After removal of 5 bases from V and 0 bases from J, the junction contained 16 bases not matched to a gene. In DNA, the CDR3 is TGTGCCAGCAGTCGGAGACAGGGCGTAAAGGGAAATAGCAATCAGCCCCAGCATTTT. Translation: CASSRRQGVKGNSNQPQHF.

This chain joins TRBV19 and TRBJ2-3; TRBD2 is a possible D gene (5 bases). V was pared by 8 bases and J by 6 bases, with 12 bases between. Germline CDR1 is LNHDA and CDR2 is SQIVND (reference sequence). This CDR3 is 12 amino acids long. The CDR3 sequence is CASLQTGDTQYF. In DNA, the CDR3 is TGTGCCAGTCTCCAGACGGGGGATACGCAGTATTTT.

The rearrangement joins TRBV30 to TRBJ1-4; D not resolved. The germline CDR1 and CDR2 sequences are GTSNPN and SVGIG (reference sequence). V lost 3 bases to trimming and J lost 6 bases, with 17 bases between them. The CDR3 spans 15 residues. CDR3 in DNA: TGTGCCTGGAGCGGCCGTGTCGAGCTATATGAAAAACTGTTTTTT. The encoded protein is CAWSGRVELYEKLFF.

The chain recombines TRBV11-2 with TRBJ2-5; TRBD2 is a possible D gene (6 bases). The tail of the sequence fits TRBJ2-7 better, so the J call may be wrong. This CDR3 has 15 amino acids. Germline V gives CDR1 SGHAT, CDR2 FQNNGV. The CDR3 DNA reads TGTGCCAGCAGCTTCCAGGGTAGCGGTTACTACGAGCAGTACTTC. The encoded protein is CASSFQGSGYYEQYF.

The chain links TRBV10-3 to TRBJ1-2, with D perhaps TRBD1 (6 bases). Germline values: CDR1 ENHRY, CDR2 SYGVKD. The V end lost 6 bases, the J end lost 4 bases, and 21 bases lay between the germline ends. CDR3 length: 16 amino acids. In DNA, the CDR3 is TGTGCCATCAGGGGAGGGGATAGGGGGTCCTTCTATGGCTACACCTTC. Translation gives CAIRGGDRGSFYGYTF.

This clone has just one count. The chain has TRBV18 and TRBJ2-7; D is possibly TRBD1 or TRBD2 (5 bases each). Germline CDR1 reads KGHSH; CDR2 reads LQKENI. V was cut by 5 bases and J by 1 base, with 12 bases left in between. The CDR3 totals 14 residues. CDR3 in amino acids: CASSAGTASYEQYF. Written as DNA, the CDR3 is TGTGCCAGCTCAGCCGGGACGGCATCCTACGAGCAGTACTTC.

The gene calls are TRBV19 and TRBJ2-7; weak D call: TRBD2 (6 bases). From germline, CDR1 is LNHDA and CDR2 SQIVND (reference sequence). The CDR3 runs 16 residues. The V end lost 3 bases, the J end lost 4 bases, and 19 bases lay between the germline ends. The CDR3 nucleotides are TGTGCCAGTAGTATCCGGCTAGCGTCCCAGGGTTACGAGCAGTACTTC. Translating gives CASSIRLASQGYEQYF.

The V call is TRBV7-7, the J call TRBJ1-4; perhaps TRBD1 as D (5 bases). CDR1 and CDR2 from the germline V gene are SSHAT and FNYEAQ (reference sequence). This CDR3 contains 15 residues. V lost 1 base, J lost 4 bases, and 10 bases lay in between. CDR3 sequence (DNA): TGTGCCAGCAGCTTAGGAGCAGGGCTTAATGAAAAACTGTTTTTT. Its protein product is CASSLGAGLNEKLFF.

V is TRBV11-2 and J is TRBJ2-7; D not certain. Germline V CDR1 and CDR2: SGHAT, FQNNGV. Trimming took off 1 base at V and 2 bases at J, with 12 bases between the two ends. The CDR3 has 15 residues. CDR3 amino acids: CASSLGAADPYEQYF. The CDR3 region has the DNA TGTGCCAGCAGCTTAGGCGCGGCGGACCCCTACGAGCAGTACTTC.

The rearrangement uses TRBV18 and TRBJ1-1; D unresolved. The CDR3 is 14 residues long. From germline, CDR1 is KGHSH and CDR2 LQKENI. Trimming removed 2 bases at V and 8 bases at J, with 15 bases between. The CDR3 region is CASSPGGGWAEAFF. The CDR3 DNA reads TGTGCCAGCTCACCAGGAGGAGGGTGGGCCGAAGCTTTCTTT. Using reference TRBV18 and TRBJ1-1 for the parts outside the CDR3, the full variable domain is NAGVMQNPRHLVRRRGQEARLRCSPMKGHSHVYWYRQLPEEGLKFMVYLQKENIIDESGMPKERFSAEFPKEGPSILRIQQVVRGDSAAYFCASSPGGGWAEAFFGQGTRLTVV.

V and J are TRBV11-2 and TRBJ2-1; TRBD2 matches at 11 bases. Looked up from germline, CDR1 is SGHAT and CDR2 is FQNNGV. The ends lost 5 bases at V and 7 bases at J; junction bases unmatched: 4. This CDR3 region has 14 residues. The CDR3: CASSVLAGGNEQFF. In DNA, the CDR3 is TGTGCCAGCAGCGTTCTAGCGGGAGGTAATGAGCAGTTCTTC.

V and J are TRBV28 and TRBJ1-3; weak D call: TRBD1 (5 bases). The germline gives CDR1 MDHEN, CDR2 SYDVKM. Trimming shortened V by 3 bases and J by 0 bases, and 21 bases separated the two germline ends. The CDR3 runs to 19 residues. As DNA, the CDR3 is TGTGCCAGCAGTTTTGGGGGGTGGCAGGGAAGATTCTCTGGAAACACCATATATTTT. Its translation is CASSFGGWQGRFSGNTIYF.

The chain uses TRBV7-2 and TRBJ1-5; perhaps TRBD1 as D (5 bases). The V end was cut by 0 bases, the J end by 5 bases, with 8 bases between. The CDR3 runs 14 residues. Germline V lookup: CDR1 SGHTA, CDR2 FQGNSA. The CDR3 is CASSLAGGYQPQHF. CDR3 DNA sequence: TGTGCCAGCAGCTTAGCGGGGGGATATCAGCCCCAGCATTTT.

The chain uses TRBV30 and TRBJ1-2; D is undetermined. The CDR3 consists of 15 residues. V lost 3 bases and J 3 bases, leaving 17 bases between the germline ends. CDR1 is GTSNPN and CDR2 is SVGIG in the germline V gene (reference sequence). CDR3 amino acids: CAWSPPLGRHYGYTF. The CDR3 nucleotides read TGTGCCTGGAGCCCCCCCCTTGGCAGGCACTATGGCTACACCTTC.

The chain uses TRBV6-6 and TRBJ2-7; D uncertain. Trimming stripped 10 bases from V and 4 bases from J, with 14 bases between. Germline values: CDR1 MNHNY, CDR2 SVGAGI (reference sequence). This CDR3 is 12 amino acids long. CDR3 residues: CATRTPAYEQYF. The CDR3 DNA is TGTGCCACCAGGACCCCGGCTTACGAGCAGTACTTC.

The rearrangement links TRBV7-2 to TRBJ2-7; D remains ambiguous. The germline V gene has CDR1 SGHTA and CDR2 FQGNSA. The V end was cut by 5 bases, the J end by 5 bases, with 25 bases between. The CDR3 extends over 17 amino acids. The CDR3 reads CASSPPLYGVGLDEQYF. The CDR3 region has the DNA TGTGCCAGCAGCCCTCCTCTTTATGGGGTCGGGTTAGACGAGCAGTACTTC. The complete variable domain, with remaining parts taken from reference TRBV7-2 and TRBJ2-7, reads GAGVSQSPSNKVTEKGKDVELRCDPISGHTALYWYRQSLGQGLEFLIYFQGNSAPDKSGLPSDRFSAERTGGSVSTLTIQRTQQEDSAVYLCASSPPLYGVGLDEQYFGPGTRLTVT.

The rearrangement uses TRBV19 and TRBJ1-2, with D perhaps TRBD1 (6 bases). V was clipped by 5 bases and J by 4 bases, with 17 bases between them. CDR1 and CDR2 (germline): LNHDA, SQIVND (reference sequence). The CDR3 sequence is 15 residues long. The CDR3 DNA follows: TGTGCCAGTAGTCCTCCTCAAGTCAGGGGCTATGGCTACACCTTC. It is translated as CASSPPQVRGYGYTF. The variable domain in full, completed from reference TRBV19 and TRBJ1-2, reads DGGITQSPKYLFRKEGQNVTLSCEQNLNHDAMYWYRQDPGQGLRLIYYSQIVNDFQKGDIAEGYSVSREKKESFPLTVTSAQKNPTAFYLCASSPPQVRGYGYTFGSGTRLTVV.

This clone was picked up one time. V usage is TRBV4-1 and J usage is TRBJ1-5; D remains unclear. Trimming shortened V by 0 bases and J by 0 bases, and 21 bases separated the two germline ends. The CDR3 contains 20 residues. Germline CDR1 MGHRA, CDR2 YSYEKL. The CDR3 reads CASSQDLEPRGPYSNQPQHF. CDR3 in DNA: TGCGCCAGCAGCCAAGATCTAGAGCCTCGAGGCCCTTATAGCAATCAGCCCCAGCATTTT.

The CDR3 reads CASSYSVNGGTEAFF. In DNA, the CDR3 is TGTGCCAGCAGTTACTCTGTGAACGGGGGAACTGAAGCTTTCTTT. The rearrangement uses TRBV6-5 and TRBJ1-1; TRBD1 is a possible D gene (5 bases). The V and J ends lost 0 bases and 5 bases respectively, with 13 bases between them. Germline values: CDR1 MNHEY, CDR2 SVGAGI. CDR3 length: 15 amino acids.

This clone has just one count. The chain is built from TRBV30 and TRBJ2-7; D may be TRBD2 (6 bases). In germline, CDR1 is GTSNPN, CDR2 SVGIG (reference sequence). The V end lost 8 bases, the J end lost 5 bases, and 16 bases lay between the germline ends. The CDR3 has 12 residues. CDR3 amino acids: CAGTFGGDEQYF. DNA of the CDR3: TGTGCCGGGACTTTTGGGGGAGACGAGCAGTACTTC.

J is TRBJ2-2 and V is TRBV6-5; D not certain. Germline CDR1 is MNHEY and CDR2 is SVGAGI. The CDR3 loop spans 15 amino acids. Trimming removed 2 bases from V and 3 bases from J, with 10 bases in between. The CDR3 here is CASSYVGFYTGELFF. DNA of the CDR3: TGTGCCAGCAGTTACGTGGGGTTTTACACCGGGGAGCTGTTTTTT.

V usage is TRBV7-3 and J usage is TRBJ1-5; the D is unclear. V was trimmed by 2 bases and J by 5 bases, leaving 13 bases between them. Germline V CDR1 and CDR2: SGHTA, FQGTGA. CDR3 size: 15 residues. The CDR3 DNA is TGTGCCAGCAGCTTATTGCAGGTACATTATCAGCCCCAGCATTTT. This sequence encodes CASSLLQVHYQPQHF.

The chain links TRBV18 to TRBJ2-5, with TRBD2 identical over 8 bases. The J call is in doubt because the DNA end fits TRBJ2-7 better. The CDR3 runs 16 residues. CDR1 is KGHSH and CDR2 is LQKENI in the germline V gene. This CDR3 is CASSPGLAESSYEQYF. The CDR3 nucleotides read TGTGCCAGCTCACCCGGACTAGCTGAGAGCTCCTACGAGCAGTACTTC.

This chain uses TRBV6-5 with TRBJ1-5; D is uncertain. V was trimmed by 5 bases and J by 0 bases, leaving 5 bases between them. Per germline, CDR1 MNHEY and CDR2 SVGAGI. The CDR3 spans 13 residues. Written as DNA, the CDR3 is TGTGCCAGCAGTGACTATAGCAATCAGCCCCAGCATTTT. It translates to CASSDYSNQPQHF.

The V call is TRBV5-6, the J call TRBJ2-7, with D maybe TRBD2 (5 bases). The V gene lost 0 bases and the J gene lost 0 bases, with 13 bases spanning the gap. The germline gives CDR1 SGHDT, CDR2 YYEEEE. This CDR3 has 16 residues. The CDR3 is CASSLGGHGSSYEQYF. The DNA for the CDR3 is TGTGCCAGCAGCTTGGGCGGGCACGGATCCTCCTACGAGCAGTACTTC.

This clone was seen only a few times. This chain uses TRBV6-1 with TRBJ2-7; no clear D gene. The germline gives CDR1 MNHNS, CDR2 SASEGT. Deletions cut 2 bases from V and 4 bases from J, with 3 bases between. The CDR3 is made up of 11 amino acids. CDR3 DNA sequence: TGTGCCAGCAGTGAAAGATACGAGCAGTACTTC. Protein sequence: CASSERYEQYF.

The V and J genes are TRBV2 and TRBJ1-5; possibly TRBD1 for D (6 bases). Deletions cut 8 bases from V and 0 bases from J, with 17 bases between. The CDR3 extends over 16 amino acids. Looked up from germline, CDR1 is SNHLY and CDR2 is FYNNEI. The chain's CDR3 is CASSGQGDYSNQPQHF. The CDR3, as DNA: TGTGCCAGCTCGGGACAAGGAGACTATAGCAATCAGCCCCAGCATTTT.